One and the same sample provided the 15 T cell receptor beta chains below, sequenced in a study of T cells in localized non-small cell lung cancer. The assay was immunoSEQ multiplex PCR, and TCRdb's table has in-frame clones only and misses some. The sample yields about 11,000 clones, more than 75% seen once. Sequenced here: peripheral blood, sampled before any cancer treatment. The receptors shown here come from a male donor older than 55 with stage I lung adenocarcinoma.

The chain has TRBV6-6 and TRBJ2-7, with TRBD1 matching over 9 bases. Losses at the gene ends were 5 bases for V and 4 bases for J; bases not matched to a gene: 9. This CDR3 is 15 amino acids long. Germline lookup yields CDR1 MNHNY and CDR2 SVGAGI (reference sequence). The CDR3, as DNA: TGTGCCAGCAGTCCCGAGGGGACAGGGAGATACGAGCAGTACTTC. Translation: CASSPEGTGRYEQYF.

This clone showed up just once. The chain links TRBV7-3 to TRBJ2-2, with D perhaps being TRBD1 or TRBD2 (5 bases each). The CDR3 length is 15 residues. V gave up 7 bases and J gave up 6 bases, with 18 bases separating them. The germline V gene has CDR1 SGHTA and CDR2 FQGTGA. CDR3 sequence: CASTRDHSSSGELFF. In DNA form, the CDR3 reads TGTGCCAGCACCCGGGACCACAGTTCCTCCGGGGAGCTGTTTTTT.

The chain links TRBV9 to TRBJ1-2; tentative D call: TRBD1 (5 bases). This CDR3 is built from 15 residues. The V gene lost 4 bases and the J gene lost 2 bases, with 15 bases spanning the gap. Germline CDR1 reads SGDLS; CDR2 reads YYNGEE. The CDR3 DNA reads TGTGCCAGCAGCCCCGAGCCTCAGGGAAACTATGGCTACACCTTC. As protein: CASSPEPQGNYGYTF.

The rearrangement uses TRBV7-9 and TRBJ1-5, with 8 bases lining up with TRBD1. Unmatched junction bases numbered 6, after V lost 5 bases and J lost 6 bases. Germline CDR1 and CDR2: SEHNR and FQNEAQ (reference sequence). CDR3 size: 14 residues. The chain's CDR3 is CASSVDRESQPQHF. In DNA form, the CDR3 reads TGTGCCAGCAGCGTGGACAGGGAGTCTCAGCCCCAGCATTTT.

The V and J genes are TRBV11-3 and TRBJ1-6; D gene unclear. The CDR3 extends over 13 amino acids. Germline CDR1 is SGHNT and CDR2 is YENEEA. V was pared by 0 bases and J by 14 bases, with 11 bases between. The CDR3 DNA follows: TGTGCCAGCAGCTTAGATCTCTATTCTGCCCTCCACTTT. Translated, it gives CASSLDLYSALHF. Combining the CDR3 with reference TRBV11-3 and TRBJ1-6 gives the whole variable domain EAGVVQSPRYKIIEKKQPVAFWCNPISGHNTLYWYLQNLGQGPELLIRYENEEAVDDSQLPKDRFSAERLKGVDSTLKIQPAELGDSAVYLCASSLDLYSALHFGNGTRLTVT.

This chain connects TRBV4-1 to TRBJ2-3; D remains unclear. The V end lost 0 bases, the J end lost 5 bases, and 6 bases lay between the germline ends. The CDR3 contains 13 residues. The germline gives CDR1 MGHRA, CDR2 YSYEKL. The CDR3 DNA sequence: TGCGCCAGCAGCCAAGATCCCGGAGATACGCAGTATTTT. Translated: CASSQDPGDTQYF.

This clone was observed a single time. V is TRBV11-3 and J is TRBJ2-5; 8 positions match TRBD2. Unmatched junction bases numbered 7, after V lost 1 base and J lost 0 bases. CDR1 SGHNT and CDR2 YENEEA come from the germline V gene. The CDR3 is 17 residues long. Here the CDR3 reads CASSLVSRGENQETQYF. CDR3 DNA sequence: TGTGCCAGCAGCTTAGTTTCGCGGGGGGAAAACCAAGAGACCCAGTACTTC.

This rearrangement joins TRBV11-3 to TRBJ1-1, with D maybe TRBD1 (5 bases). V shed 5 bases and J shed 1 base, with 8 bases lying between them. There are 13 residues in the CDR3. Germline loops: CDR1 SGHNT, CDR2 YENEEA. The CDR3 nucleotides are TGTGCCAGCAGCCGTCAGGGGAACACTGAAGCTTTCTTT. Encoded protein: CASSRQGNTEAFF.

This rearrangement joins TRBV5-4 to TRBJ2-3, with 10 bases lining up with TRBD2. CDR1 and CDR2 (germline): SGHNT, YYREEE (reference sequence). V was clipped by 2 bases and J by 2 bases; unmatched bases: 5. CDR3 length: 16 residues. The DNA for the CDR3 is TGTGCCAGCAGCTTAGGGCTAGCGGGGGCCACAGATACGCAGTATTTT. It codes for CASSLGLAGATDTQYF.

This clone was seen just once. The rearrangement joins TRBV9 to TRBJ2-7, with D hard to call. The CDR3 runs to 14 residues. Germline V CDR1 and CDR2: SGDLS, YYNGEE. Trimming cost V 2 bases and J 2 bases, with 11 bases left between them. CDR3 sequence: CASSVGYGPYEQYF. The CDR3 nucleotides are TGTGCCAGCAGCGTTGGGTACGGCCCCTACGAGCAGTACTTC.

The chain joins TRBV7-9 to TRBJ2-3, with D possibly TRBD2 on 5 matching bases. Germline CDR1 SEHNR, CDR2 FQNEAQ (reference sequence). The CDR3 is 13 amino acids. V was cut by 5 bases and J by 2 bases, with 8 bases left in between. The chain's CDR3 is CASSGETTDTQYF. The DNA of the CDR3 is TGTGCCAGCAGCGGGGAGACCACAGATACGCAGTATTTT.

The DNA for the CDR3 is TGTGCCAGCAGTTTGACAGCAAACTATGGCTACACCTTC. This codes for CASSLTANYGYTF. The chain is built from TRBV6-5 and TRBJ1-2, with D tentatively TRBD1 (5 bases). This CDR3 comprises 13 residues. V was cut by 4 bases and J by 2 bases, with 8 bases left in between. Germline V lookup: CDR1 MNHEY, CDR2 SVGAGI.

The CDR3 region has the DNA TGTGCCAGCAGCCCCCCTTTCCCCGGGCCTCCAAAGAGCAATCAGCCCCAGCATTTT. It translates to CASSPPFPGPPKSNQPQHF. The rearrangement links TRBV28 to TRBJ1-5, with D uncertain. V was clipped by 6 bases and J by 1 base, with 25 bases between them. The CDR3 loop spans 19 amino acids. Germline V gives CDR1 MDHEN, CDR2 SYDVKM.

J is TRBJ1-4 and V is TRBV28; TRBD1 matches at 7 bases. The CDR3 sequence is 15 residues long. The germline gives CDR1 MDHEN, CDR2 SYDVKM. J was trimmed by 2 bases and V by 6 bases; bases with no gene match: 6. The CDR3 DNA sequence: TGTGCCAGCAGCATGCCGGGACAGACTAATGAAAAACTGTTTTTT. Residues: CASSMPGQTNEKLFF. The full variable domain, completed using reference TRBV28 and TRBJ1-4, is DVKVTQSSRYLVKRTGEKVFLECVQDMDHENMFWYRQDPGLGLRLIYFSYDVKMKEKGDIPEGYSVSREKKERFSLILESASTNQTSMYLCASSMPGQTNEKLFFGSGTQLSVL.

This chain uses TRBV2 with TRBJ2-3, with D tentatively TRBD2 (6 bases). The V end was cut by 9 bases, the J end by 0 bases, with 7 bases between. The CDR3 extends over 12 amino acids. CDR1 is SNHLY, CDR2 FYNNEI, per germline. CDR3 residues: CASSGSTDTQYF. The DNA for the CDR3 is TGTGCCAGTAGCGGTAGCACAGATACGCAGTATTTT.